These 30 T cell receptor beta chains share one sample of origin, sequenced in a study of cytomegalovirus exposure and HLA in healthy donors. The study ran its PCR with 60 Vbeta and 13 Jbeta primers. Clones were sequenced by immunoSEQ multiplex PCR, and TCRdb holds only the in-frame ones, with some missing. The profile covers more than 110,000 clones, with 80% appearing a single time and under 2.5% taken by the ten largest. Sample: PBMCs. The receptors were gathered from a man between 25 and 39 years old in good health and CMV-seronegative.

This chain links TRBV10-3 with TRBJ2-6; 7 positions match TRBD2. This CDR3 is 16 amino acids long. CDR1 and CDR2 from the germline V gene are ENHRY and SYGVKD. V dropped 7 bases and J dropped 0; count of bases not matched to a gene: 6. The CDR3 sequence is CAITATGGSGANVLTF. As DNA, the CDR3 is TGTGCCATCACCGCCACGGGGGGCTCTGGGGCCAACGTCCTGACTTTC.

The CDR3 sequence is CASSPRTAGELFF. The DNA of the CDR3 is TGTGCCAGCTCACCCCGAACGGCCGGGGAGCTGTTTTTT. This chain uses TRBV18 with TRBJ2-2; D is ambiguous. Trimming took 3 bases from V and 6 from J, leaving 8 bases between them. In germline, CDR1 is KGHSH, CDR2 LQKENI. This CDR3 spans 13 amino acids.

CDR3 coding DNA: TGCGCCAGCAGCTTTTCAGGGGGCCCGAACACTGAAGCTTTCTTT. Protein sequence: CASSFSGGPNTEAFF. The rearrangement uses TRBV5-1 and TRBJ1-1, with 8 nucleotides matching TRBD1. CDR1 and CDR2 (germline): SGHRS, YFSETQ. The CDR3 runs 15 residues. V lost 2 bases and J lost 1; bases outside the gene matches: 4.

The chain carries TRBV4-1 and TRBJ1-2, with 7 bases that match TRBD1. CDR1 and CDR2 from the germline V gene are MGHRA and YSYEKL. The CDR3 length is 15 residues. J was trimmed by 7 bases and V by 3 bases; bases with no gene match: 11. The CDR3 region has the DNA TGCGCCAGCAGCCAGGCGGGACAGAAAAATAGTGGCTACACCTTC. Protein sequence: CASSQAGQKNSGYTF.

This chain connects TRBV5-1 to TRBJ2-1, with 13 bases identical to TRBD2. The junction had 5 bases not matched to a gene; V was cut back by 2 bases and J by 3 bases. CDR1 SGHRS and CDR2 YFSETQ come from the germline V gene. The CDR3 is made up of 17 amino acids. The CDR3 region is CASSLRGTSGIYNEQFF. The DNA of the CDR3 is TGCGCCAGCAGCTTACGAGGGACTAGCGGGATCTACAATGAGCAGTTCTTC.

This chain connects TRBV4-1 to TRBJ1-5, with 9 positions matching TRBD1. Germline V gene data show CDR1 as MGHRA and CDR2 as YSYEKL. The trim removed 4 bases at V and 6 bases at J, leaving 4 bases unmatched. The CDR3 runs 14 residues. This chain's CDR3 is CASSRGQGTQPQHF. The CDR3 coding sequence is TGCGCCAGCAGCCGGGGACAGGGTACTCAGCCCCAGCATTTT.

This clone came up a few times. CDR3 DNA sequence: TGTGCCAGCAGTGACAGGGGGCAGGGCACTGAAGCTTTCTTT. Residues: CASSDRGQGTEAFF. The genes are TRBV2 and TRBJ1-1; 8 positions agree with TRBD1. The CDR3 loop spans 14 amino acids. Per germline, CDR1 SNHLY and CDR2 FYNNEI. The ends lost 3 bases at V and 4 bases at J; junction bases unmatched: 4.

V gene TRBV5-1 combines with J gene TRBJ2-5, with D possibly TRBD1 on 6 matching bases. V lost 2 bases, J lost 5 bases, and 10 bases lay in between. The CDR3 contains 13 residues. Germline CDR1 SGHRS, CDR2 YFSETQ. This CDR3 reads CASSLQGTETQYF. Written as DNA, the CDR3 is TGCGCCAGCAGCTTACAGGGTACGGAGACCCAGTACTTC.

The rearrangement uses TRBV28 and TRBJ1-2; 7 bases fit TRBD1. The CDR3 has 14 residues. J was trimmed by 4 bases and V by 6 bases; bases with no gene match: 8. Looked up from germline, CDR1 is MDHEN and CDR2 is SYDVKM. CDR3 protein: CASSPQAGGYGYTF. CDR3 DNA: TGTGCCAGCAGCCCCCAGGCAGGGGGCTATGGCTACACCTTC.

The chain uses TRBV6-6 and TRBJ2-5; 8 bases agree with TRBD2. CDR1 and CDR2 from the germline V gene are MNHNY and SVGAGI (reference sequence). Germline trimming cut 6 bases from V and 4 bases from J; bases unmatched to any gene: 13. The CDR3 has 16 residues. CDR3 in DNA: TGTGCCAGCAGCCCAGGGGCGGGGGGCTCGGCAGAGACCCAGTACTTC. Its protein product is CASSPGAGGSAETQYF.

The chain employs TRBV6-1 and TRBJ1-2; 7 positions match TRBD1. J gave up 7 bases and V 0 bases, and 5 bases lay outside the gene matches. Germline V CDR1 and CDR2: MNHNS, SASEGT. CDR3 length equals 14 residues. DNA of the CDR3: TGTGCCAGCAGTGAAGCGCGGAACAGGGGTGGCTACACCTTC. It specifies CASSEARNRGGYTF.

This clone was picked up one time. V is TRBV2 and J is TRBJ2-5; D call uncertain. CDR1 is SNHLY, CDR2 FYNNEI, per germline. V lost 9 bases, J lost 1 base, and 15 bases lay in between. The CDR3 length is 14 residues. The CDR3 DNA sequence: TGTGCCAGTCAAAGGTCCCACAGCCAAGAGACCCAGTACTTC. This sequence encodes CASQRSHSQETQYF.

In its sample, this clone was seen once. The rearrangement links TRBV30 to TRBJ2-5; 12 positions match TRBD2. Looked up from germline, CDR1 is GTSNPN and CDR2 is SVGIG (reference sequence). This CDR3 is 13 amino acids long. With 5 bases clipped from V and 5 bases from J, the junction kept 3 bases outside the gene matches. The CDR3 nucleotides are TGTGCCTGGCGACTAGCGGGAGTGGAGACCCAGTACTTC. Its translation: CAWRLAGVETQYF.

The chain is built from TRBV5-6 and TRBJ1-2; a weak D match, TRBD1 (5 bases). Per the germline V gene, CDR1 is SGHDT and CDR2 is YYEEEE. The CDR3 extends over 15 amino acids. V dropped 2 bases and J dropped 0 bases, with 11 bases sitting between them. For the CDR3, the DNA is TGTGCCAGCAGCTTAGCGGGGCTTACTAACTATGGCTACACCTTC. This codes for CASSLAGLTNYGYTF.

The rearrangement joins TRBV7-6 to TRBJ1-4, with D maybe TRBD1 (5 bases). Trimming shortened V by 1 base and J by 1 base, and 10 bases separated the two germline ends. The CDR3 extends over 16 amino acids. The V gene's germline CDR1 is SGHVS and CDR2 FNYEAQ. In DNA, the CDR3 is TGTGCCAGCAGCTTAGGGGGCGGTCGAACTAATGAAAAACTGTTTTTT. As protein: CASSLGGGRTNEKLFF.

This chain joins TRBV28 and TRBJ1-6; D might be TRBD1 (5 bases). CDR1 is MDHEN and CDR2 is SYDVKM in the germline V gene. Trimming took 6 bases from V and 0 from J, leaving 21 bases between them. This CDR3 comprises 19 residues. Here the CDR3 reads CASSQGPRGLSSYNSPLHF. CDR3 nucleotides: TGTGCCAGCAGCCAAGGCCCGAGGGGACTGAGCTCCTATAATTCACCCCTCCACTTT.

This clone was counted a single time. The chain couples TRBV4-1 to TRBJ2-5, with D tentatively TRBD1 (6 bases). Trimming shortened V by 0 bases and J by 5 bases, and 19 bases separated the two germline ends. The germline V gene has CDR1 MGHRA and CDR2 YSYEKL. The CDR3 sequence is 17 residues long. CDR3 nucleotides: TGCGCCAGCAGCCAAGATGGCTTCCACAGGGTCCGCGAGACCCAGTACTTC. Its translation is CASSQDGFHRVRETQYF.

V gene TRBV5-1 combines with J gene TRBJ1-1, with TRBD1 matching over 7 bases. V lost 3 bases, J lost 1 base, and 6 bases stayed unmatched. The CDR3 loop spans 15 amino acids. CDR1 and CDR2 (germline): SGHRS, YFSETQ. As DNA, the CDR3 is TGCGCCAGCAGCTCGGGGACAGAATGGAACACTGAAGCTTTCTTT. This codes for CASSSGTEWNTEAFF.

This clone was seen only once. CDR3 in DNA: TGCGCCAGCAGCTTGGTTGGACTAGCGGATGAGCAGTTCTTC. This translates into CASSLVGLADEQFF. V usage is TRBV5-1 and J usage is TRBJ2-1; TRBD2 matches 10 bases. Germline CDR1 and CDR2: SGHRS and YFSETQ. Trimming took 0 bases from V and 8 from J; bases not matched to a gene: 2. This CDR3 is 14 amino acids long. The full variable domain, with the rest looked up from reference TRBV5-1 and TRBJ2-1, is KAGVTQTPRYLIKTRGQQVTLSCSPISGHRSVSWYQQTPGQGLQFLFEYFSETQRNKGNFPGRFSGRQFSNSRSEMNVSTLELGDSALYLCASSLVGLADEQFFGPGTRLTVL.

For the CDR3, the DNA is TGCGCCAGCAGCTTGGGACAGGGGGCCGACAATGAGCAGTTCTTC. Translated, it gives CASSLGQGADNEQFF. V usage is TRBV5-1 and J usage is TRBJ2-1, with 10 bases matching TRBD1. CDR1 and CDR2 (germline): SGHRS, YFSETQ. The CDR3 has 15 residues. The J segment lost 5 bases and the V segment lost 0 bases, leaving 2 bases of the junction unmatched.

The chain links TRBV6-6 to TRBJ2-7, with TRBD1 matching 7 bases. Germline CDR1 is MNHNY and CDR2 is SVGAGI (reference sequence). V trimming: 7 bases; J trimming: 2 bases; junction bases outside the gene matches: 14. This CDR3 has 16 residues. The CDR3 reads CASISLGGGQPYEQYF. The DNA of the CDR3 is TGTGCCAGCATTTCCTTAGGTGGGGGACAGCCCTACGAGCAGTACTTC.

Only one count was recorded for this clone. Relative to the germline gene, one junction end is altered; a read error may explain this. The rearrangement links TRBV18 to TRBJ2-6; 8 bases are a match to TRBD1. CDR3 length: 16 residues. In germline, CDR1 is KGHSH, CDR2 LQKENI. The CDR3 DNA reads TGTGCCAGCACACCGGGACAGGAGTTTGGGGCCAACGTCCTGACTTTC. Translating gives CASTPGQEFGANVLTF.

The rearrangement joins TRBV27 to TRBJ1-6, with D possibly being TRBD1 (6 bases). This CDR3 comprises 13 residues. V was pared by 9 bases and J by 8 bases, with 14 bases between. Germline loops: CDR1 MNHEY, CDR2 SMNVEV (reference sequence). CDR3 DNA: TGTGCCAGTGGGACAATAGCTGATTCACCCCTCCACTTT. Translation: CASGTIADSPLHF.

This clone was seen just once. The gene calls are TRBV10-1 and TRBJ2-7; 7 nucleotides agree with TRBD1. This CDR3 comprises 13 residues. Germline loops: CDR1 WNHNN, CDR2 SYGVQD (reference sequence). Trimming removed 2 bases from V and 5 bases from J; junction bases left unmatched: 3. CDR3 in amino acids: CASSERQGDEQYF. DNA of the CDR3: TGCGCCAGCAGTGAGAGACAGGGCGACGAGCAGTACTTC.

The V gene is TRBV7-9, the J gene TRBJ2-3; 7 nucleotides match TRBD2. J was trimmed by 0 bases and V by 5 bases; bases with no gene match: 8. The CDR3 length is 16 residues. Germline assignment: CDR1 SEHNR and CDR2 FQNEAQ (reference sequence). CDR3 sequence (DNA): TGTGCCAGCAGCCACCCCGGGACTATGAGCACAGATACGCAGTATTTT. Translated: CASSHPGTMSTDTQYF.

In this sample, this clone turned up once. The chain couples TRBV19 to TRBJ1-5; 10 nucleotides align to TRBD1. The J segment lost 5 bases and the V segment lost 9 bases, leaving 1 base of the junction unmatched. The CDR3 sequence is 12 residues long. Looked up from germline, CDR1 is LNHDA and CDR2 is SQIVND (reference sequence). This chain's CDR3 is CASGQGDQPQHF. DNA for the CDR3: TGTGCCAGCGGACAGGGGGATCAGCCCCAGCATTTT.

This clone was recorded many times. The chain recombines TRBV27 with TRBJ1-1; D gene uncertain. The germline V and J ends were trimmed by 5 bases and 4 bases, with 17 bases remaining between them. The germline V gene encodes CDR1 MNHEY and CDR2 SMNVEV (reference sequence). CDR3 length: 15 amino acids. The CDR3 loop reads CASSPRLREGTEAFF. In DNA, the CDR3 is TGTGCCAGCAGTCCCAGACTGAGGGAGGGCACTGAAGCTTTCTTT.

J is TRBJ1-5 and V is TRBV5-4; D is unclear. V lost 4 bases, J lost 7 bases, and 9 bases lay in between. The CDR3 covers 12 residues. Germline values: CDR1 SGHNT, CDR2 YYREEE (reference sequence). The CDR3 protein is CASSILGQPQHF. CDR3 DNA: TGTGCCAGCAGCATCCTAGGCCAGCCCCAGCATTTT. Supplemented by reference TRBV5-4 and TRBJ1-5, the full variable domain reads ETGVTQSPTHLIKTRGQQVTLRCSSQSGHNTVSWYQQALGQGPQFIFQYYREEENGRGNFPPRFSGLQFPNYSSELNVNALELDDSALYLCASSILGQPQHFGDGTRLSIL.

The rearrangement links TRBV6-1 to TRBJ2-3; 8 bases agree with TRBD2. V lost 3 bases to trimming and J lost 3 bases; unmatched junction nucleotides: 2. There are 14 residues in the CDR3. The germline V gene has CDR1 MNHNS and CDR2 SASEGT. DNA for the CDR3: TGTGCCAGCAGTGACGCTAGCGGGACAGATACGCAGTATTTT. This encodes CASSDASGTDTQYF.

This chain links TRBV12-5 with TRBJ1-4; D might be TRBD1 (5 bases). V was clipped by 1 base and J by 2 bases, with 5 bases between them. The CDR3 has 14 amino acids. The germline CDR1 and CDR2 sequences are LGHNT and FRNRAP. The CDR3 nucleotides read TGTGCTAGTGGTTTGGGACAGACTAATGAAAAACTGTTTTTT. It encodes CASGLGQTNEKLFF.